A single T cell receptor (beta chain) is shown here with its context. Its specificity is unknown. CD45RO/CCR7/CD25/CD127/CD95/CD27 sorting isolated CD4+ naive, central memory, regulatory and stem cell-like memory cells. This CDR3 is built from 15 residues. Trimming removed 5 bases at V and 4 bases at J, with 17 bases between. Germline V lookup: CDR1 MNHEY, CDR2 SVGAGI. The sample comes from a study of beta chain features in type 1 diabetes. Study-wide results and limits: In every one of the four CD4+ subsets, TCRB CDR3s were moderately but significantly shorter in Type 1 diabetes patients. Patients showed naive, central memory and Treg TCRB repertoires that appeared more similar than those of healthy donors.

Reverse transcribing all isolated RNA meant expressed TCRB transcripts were sequenced. Method: immunoSEQ multiplex PCR; TCRdb's copy keeps in-frame clones and lacks some. This table has 330,000 or so clones, roughly 12% appearing once. Sample: naive CD4+ T cells from blood. The clonotype comes from a woman younger than 35 with type 1 diabetes. J is TRBJ1-1 and V is TRBV6-5; D perhaps matches TRBD1 (6 bases). The CDR3 region is CASSTQGISATEAFF. The CDR3 DNA reads TGTGCCAGCAGTACTCAGGGGATCTCGGCCACTGAAGCTTTCTTT.